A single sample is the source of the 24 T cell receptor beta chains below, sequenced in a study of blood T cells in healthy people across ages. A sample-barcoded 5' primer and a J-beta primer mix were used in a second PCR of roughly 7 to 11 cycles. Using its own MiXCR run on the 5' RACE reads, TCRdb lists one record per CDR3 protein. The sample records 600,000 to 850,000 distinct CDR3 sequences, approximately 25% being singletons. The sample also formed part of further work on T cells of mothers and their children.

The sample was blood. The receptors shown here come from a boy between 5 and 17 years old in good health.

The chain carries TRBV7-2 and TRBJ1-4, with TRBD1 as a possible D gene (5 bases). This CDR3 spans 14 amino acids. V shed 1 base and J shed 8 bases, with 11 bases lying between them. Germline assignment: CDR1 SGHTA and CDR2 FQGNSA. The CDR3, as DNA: TGTGCCAGCAGCTTAGGTGGGGCAACGGAAAAACTGTTTTTT. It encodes CASSLGGATEKLFF.

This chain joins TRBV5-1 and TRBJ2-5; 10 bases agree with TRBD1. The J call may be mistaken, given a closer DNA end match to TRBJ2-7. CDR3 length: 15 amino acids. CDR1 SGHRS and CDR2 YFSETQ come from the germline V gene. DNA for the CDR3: TGCGCCAGCAGCTGGACCGGGACAGGGGTCGACGAGCAGTACTTC. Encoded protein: CASSWTGTGVDEQYF.

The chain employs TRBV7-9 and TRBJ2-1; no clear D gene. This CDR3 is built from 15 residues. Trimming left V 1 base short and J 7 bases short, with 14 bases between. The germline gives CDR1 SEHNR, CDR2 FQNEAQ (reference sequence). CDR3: CASSLGERKINEQFF. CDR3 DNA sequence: TGTGCCAGCAGCTTAGGGGAAAGGAAGATAAATGAGCAGTTCTTC. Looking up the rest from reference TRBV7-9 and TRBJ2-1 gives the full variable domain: DTGVSQNPRHKITKRGQNVTFRCDPISEHNRLYWYRQTLGQGPEFLTYFQNEAQLEKSRLLSDRFSAERPKGSFSTLEIQRTEQGDSAMYLCASSLGERKINEQFFGPGTRLTVL.

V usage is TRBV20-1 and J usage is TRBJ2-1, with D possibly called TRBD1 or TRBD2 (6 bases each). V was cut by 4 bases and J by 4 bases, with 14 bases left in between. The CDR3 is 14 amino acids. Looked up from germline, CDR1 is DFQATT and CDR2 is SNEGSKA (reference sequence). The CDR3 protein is CSAKGGRFYNEQFF. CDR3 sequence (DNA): TGCAGTGCTAAAGGGGGGAGGTTTTACAATGAGCAGTTCTTC.

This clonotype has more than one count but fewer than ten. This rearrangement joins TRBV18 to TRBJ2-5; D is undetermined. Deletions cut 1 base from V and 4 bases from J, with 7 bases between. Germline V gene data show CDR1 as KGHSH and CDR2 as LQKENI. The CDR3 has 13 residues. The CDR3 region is CASSPRAGETQYF. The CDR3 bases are TGTGCCAGCTCACCACGGGCTGGAGAGACCCAGTACTTC. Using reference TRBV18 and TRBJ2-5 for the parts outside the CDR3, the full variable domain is NAGVMQNPRHLVRRRGQEARLRCSPMKGHSHVYWYRQLPEEGLKFMVYLQKENIIDESGMPKERFSAEFPKEGPSILRIQQVVRGDSAAYFCASSPRAGETQYFGPGTRLLVL.

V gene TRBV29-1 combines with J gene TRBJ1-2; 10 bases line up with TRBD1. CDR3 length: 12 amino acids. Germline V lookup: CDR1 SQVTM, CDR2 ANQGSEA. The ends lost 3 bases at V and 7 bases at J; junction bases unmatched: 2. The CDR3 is CSVDGTGVGYTF. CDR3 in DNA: TGCAGCGTTGATGGGACAGGGGTTGGCTACACCTTC.

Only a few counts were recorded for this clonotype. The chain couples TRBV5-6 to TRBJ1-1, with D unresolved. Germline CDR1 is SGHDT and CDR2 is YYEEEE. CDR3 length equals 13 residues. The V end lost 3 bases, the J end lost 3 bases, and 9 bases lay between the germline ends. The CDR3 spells CASSWIGDTEAFF. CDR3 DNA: TGTGCCAGCAGCTGGATCGGGGACACTGAAGCTTTCTTT. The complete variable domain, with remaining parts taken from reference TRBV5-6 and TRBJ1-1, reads DAGVTQSPTHLIKTRGQQVTLRCSPKSGHDTVSWYQQALGQGPQFIFQYYEEEERQRGNFPDRFSGHQFPNYSSELNVNALLLGDSALYLCASSWIGDTEAFFGQGTRLTVV.

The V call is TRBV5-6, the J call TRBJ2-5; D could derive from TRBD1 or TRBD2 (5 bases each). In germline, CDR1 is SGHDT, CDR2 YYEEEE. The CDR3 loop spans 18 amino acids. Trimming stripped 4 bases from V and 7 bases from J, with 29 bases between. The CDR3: CASSAMRRQLTAARTQYF. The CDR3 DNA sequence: TGTGCCAGCAGCGCTATGAGGAGGCAGTTGACAGCCGCCCGGACCCAGTACTTC.

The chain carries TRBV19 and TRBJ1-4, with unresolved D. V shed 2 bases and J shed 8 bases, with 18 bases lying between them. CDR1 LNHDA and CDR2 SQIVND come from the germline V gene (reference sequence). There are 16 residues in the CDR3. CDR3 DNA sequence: TGTGCCAGTAGTATAACGGTGTCGGGCAGGAGGGAAAAACTGTTTTTT. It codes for CASSITVSGRREKLFF.

The CDR3 DNA is TGCAGTGCCAGCGACAGGGACCACGAGCAGTACTTC. Encoded protein: CSASDRDHEQYF. The chain carries TRBV20-1 and TRBJ2-7; TRBD1 agrees at 7 bases. V was pared by 6 bases and J by 5 bases, with 7 bases of the junction left unmatched. This CDR3 region has 12 residues. Germline V gene lookup returns CDR1 DFQATT and CDR2 SNEGSKA (reference sequence).

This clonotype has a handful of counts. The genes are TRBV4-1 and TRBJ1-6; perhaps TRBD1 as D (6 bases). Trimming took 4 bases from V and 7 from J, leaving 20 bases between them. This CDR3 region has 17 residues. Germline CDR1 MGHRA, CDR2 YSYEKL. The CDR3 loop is CASSPAGRTRGNSPLHF. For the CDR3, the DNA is TGCGCCAGCAGCCCCGCGGGACGGACCAGGGGAAATTCACCCCTCCACTTT.

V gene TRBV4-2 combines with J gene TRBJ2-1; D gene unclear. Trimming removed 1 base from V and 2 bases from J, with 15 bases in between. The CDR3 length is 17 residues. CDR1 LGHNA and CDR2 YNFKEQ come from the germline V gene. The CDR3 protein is CASSQVTKGLPYNEQFF. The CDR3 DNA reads TGTGCCAGCAGCCAAGTTACGAAGGGTCTCCCCTACAATGAGCAGTTCTTC.

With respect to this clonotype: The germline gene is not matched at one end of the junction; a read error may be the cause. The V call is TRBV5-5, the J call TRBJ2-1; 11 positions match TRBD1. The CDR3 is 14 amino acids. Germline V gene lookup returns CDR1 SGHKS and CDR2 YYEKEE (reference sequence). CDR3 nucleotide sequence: TGTGCCAGCAGCGGCCGGGACAGGGGGTTCCGGAAAGTTTTC. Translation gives CASSGRDRGFRKVF.

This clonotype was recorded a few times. The CDR3: CASSSKYSYEQYF. The CDR3 DNA reads as TGTGCCAGCAGTAGCAAGTACTCCTACGAGCAGTACTTC. V and J are TRBV12-3 or TRBV12-4 and TRBJ2-7; the D is unclear. The CDR3 contains 13 residues. The V end was cut by 5 bases, the J end by 0 bases, with 8 bases between.

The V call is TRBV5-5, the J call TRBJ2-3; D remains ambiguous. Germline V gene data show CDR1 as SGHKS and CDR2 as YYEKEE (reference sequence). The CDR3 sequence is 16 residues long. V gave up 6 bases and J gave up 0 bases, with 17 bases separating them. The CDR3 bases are TGTGCCAGCACGCTACGTACCCCCGGGAGCACAGATACGCAGTATTTT. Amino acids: CASTLRTPGSTDTQYF.

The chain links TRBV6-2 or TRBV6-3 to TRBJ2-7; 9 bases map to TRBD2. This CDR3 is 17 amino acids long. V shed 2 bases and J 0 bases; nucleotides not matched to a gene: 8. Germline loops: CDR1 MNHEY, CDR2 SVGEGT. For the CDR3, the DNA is TGTGCCAGCAGTTACCTGGGCAGCGGGGGGATCTCCTACGAGCAGTACTTC. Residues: CASSYLGSGGISYEQYF.

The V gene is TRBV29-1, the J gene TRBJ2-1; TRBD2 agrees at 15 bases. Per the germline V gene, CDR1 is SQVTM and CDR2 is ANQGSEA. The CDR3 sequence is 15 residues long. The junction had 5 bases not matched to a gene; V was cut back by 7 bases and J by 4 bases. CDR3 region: CSGAGLAGGYNEQFF. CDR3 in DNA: TGCAGCGGGGCAGGACTAGCGGGAGGGTACAATGAGCAGTTCTTC.

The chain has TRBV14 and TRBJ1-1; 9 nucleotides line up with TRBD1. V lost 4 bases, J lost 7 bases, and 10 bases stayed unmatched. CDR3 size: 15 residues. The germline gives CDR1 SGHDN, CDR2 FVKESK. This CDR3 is CASSPTGGRAREAFF. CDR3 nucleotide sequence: TGTGCCAGCAGCCCCACAGGGGGCCGGGCGCGTGAAGCTTTCTTT. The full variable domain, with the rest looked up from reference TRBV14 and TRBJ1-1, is EAGVTQFPSHSVIEKGQTVTLRCDPISGHDNLYWYRRVMGKEIKFLLHFVKESKQDESGMPNNRFLAERTGGTYSTLKVQPAELEDSGVYFCASSPTGGRAREAFFGQGTRLTVV.

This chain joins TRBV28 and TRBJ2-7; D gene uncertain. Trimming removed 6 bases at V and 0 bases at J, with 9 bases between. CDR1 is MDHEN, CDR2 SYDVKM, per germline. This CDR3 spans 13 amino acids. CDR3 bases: TGTGCCAGCAGAATCGGGTTCTCCTACGAGCAGTACTTC. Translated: CASRIGFSYEQYF.

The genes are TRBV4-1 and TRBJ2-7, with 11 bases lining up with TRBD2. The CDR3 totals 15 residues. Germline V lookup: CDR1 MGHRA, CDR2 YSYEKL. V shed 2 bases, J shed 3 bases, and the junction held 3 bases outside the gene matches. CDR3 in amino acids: CASSQSSGRFYEQYF. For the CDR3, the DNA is TGCGCCAGCAGCCAATCTAGCGGGAGGTTCTACGAGCAGTACTTC.

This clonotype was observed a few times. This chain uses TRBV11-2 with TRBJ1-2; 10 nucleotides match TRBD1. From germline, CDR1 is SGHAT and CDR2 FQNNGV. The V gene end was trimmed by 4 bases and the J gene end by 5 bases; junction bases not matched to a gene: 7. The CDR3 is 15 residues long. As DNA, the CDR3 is TGTGCCAGCAGCTCCCCAAGGGACAGGGGTTATGGCTACACCTTC. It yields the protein CASSSPRDRGYGYTF.

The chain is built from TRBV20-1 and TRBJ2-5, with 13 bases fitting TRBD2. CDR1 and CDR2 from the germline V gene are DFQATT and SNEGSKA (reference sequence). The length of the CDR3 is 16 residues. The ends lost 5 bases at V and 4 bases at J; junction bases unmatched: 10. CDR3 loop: CSAEGLAGAPGETQYF. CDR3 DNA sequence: TGCAGTGCTGAAGGACTAGCGGGAGCGCCGGGAGAGACCCAGTACTTC.

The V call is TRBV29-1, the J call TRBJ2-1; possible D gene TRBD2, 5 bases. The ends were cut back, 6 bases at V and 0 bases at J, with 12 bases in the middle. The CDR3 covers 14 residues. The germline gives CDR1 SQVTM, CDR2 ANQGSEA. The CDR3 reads CSVKDSSSYNEQFF. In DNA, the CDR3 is TGCAGCGTCAAGGACTCGAGCTCCTACAATGAGCAGTTCTTC.

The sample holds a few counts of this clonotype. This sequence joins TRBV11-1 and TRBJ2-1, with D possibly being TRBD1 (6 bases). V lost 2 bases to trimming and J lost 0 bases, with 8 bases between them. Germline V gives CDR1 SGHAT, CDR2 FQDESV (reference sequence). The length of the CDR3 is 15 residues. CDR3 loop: CASSLQDSSYNEQFF. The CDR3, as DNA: TGTGCCAGCAGCTTACAGGACAGCTCCTACAATGAGCAGTTCTTC.